These T cell receptor beta chains were read from a single sample in a study of blood T cells in healthy people across ages. Each CDR3 protein gets one entry after TCRdb re-called the 5' RACE reads with MiXCR. Of more than 550,000 distinct CDR3 sequences listed, about 20% were seen once; the top ten hold roughly 22%. The specimen was blood. The receptors come from a man aged 70 or older in good health. Both conserved end residues are part of each CDR3. D genes are given only for firm matches. Only part of the rows carry a size: once, few, many, or a class if the clone is expanded.

j_call v_call clone_size d_call cdr3_nt cdr3_aa
TRBJ2-7 TRBV3-1 - TRBD1 TGTGCCAGCAGCCAAGGGGACAGAGCCTACGAGCAGTACTTC CASSQGDRAYEQYF
TRBJ2-4 TRBV7-9 few - TGTGCCAGCAGCTCAACGTCTCCCAAAAACATTCAGTACTTC CASSSTSPKNIQYF
TRBJ2-5 TRBV2 - TRBD2 TGTGCCAGCAGTGATGCGGGGGGAGAGACCCAGTACTTC CASSDAGGETQYF
TRBJ1-2 TRBV12-3/TRBV12-4 - - TGTGCCTGCAGTTTAGGTTCAGGGATCTATGGCTACACCTTT CACSLGSGIYGYTF
TRBJ1-4 TRBV5-5 many - TGTGCCAGCACTATCGGGGGGGCTAGGAGTGAAAAACTGTTTTTT CASTIGGARSEKLFF
TRBJ1-4 TRBV20-1 - - TGCAGTGCGACCACAGATGGCACTAATGAAAAACTGTTTTTT CSATTDGTNEKLFF
TRBJ1-4 TRBV11-2 few - TGTGCCAGCAGCTTAGCTGCCTATGCCCCAACTAATGAAAAACTGTTTTTT CASSLAAYAPTNEKLFF
TRBJ2-3 TRBV7-9 - - TGTGCCAGCACGGTCGGCGGCGGCACAGATACGCAGTATTTT CASTVGGGTDTQYF
TRBJ2-2 TRBV6-5 - TRBD1 TGTGCCAGCAGGGACAGGGTGACCGGGGAGCTGTTTTTT CASRDRVTGELFF
TRBJ2-5 TRBV12-3/TRBV12-4 - - TGTGCCAGCAGGCCCTCGGGGGAGACCCAGTACTTC CASRPSGETQYF
TRBJ2-7 TRBV27 - - TGTGCCAGCGCATACACGTATGGTTCCTACGAGCAGTACTTC CASAYTYGSYEQYF
TRBJ2-1 TRBV7-9 many TRBD2 TGTGCCAGCAGCTTAAGGCGGGAGAACAATGAGCAGTTCTTC CASSLRRENNEQFF
TRBJ2-7 TRBV7-8 - - TGTACCAGCAGCCCGATGGACGGATCCTCCTACGAGCAGTACTTC CTSSPMDGSSYEQYF
TRBJ1-4 TRBV29-1 few - TGCAGCGTTGAAAAAGGGGGGAAACTGTTTTTT CSVEKGGKLFF
TRBJ2-3 TRBV29-1 - - TGCAGCGTTGATGGGCTAGGAGCAGATACGCAGTATTTT CSVDGLGADTQYF
TRBJ2-4 TRBV6-6 - TRBD2 TGTGCCAGCAGTTCGAGAGGGAGGGTGAACATTCAGTACTTC CASSSRGRVNIQYF
TRBJ2-2 TRBV5-5 - TRBD1 TGTGCCAGCAGCTCGCTCGGGACAGGGGGTACCGGGGAGCTGTTTTTT CASSSLGTGGTGELFF
TRBJ2-1 TRBV4-3 - TRBD2 TGCGCCAGCTGTCAAAGCACTAGCGGGTACAATGAGCAGTTCTTC CASCQSTSGYNEQFF